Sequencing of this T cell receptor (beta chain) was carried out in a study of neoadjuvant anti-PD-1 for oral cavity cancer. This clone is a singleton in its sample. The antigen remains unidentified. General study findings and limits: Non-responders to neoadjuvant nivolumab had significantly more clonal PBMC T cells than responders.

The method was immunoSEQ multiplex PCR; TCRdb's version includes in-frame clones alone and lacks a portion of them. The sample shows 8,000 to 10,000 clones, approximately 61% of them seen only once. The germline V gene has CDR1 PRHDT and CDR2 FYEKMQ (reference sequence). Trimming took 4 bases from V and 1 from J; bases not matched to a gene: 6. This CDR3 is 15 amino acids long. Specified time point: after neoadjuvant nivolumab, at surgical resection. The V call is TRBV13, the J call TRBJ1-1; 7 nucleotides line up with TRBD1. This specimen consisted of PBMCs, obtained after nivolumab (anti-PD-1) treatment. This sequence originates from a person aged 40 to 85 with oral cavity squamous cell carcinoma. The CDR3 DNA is TGTGCCAGCAGCTCCGGGACAGCTAAGAACACTGAAGCTTTCTTT. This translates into CASSSGTAKNTEAFF.